Sequencing of this T cell receptor beta chain was carried out in a study of shared clonotypes between healthy human individuals. This CDR3 spans 12 amino acids. The V gene lost 4 bases and the J gene lost 4 bases, with 7 bases spanning the gap. Germline V lookup: CDR1 MDHEN, CDR2 SYDVKM. How the authors handled the data: For the immunoSEQ data, sequences were junction-only without quality scores, so filtering differed. The method was immunoSEQ multiplex PCR; TCRdb's version includes in-frame clones alone and lacks a portion of them. Clone size and the V and J calls come from that table; the DNA yielded D and trimming. The profile shows approximately 1.5 million clones, around 98.5% of them singletons.

The sequence was collected from a man under 40 in good health. Sequencing used naive CD4+ T cells sorted from blood. Subset noted: CD45RA+ positively selected. This chain joins TRBV28 and TRBJ1-1; a possible D gene is TRBD1 (5 bases). The CDR3 loop reads CASSSGGTEAFF. As DNA, the CDR3 is TGTGCCAGCAGTTCCGGGGGCACTGAAGCTTTCTTT.